The rows below give T cell receptor beta chains drawn from one sample of a study of cytomegalovirus exposure and HLA in healthy donors. TCRdb's copy holds only in-frame clones and misses some; the assay was immunoSEQ multiplex PCR. The profile shows about 210,000 clones, 60% to 80% of them singletons. The sequenced sample was PBMCs. These receptors were collected from a male donor in good health and CMV-seronegative. Each CDR3 is given with its conserved first and last residue. A D gene is named only where the DNA matches it firmly. Clone size is given for some rows only: seen once, a few or many times, or a class if the clone is expanded.

TGTGCCAGCACAGGGAGGGCGAACACTGAAGCTTTCTTT	CASTGRANTEAFF	TRBJ1-1	-	-	TRBV6-1	13
TGTGCCAGCAGCTTAGGGGAGGACAGGGCAAAAGAGACCCAGTACTTC	CASSLGEDRAKETQYF	TRBJ2-5	-	TRBD1	TRBV7-9	16
TGTGCCAGCAGCGGCGGGCGGGAGAATTACAATGAGCAGTTCTTC	CASSGGRENYNEQFF	TRBJ2-1	-	TRBD2	TRBV7-3	15
TGTGCCAGCAGCGTAGGGGGCGTCGATCAGCCCCAGCATTTT	CASSVGGVDQPQHF	TRBJ1-5	-	TRBD1	TRBV5-5	14
TGTGCCAGCAGCCCGGACAGGGGGCTAAATGGCTACACCTTC	CASSPDRGLNGYTF	TRBJ1-2	few	TRBD1	TRBV5-6	14
TGTGCCAGCAGCCGAGGTACTTATAAGCGGGAGCAGTTCTTC	CASSRGTYKREQFF	TRBJ2-1	-	-	TRBV7-2	14
TGTGCCAGCAGTCGCCGGGTGGTAGGGGACTATGGCTACACCTTC	CASSRRVVGDYGYTF	TRBJ1-2	-	-	TRBV28	15
TGTGCCACCACGAAGCGGGCTAGCACAGATACGCAGTATTTT	CATTKRASTDTQYF	TRBJ2-3	-	-	TRBV15	14
TGTGCCAGCAGTGTACAGGGGCGAAGGGAAGCTTTCTTT	CASSVQGRREAFF	TRBJ1-1	few	TRBD1	TRBV27	13
TGTGCCAGCAGCTTCGGGACTCCGAGGAATGAGCAGTTCTTC	CASSFGTPRNEQFF	TRBJ2-1	-	-	TRBV7-9	14
TGTGCCAGCAGTGCTTGGACAGCACAAGAGACCCAGTACTTC	CASSAWTAQETQYF	TRBJ2-5	-	-	TRBV25-1	14
TGCGCCAGCAGGGCTGGTGGCGGGGTAGGTGAGCAGTTCTTC	CASRAGGGVGEQFF	TRBJ2-1	-	-	TRBV5-1	14
TGTGCCTGGAGTTCCTCGGGGTACGAGCAGTACTTC	CAWSSSGYEQYF	TRBJ2-7	-	-	TRBV30	12
TGCGCCAGCAGCTTGGGGAACTACCCCACAGATACGCAGTATTTT	CASSLGNYPTDTQYF	TRBJ2-3	-	-	TRBV5-1	15
TGTGCCAGCAGTGACTCTGCGGGAGGGCCCGGGGAGCTGTTTTTT	CASSDSAGGPGELFF	TRBJ2-2	few	TRBD2	TRBV6-4	15
TGTGCCAGTAGTATAGACTGGACAGTCACAAATGGCTACACCTTC	CASSIDWTVTNGYTF	TRBJ1-2	-	-	TRBV19	15
TGTGCCAGCAGTCTCCGGGACAGAACCTACGAGCAGTACTTC	CASSLRDRTYEQYF	TRBJ2-7	-	TRBD1	TRBV27	14
TGTGCCAGCAGCTTGGGCCCCGGGACTGAAACCTACGAGCAGTACTTC	CASSLGPGTETYEQYF	TRBJ2-7	-	-	TRBV7-9	16
TGCGCCAGCAGCCAATGGGACAGCTATGGCTACACCTTC	CASSQWDSYGYTF	TRBJ1-2	-	TRBD1	TRBV4-3	13